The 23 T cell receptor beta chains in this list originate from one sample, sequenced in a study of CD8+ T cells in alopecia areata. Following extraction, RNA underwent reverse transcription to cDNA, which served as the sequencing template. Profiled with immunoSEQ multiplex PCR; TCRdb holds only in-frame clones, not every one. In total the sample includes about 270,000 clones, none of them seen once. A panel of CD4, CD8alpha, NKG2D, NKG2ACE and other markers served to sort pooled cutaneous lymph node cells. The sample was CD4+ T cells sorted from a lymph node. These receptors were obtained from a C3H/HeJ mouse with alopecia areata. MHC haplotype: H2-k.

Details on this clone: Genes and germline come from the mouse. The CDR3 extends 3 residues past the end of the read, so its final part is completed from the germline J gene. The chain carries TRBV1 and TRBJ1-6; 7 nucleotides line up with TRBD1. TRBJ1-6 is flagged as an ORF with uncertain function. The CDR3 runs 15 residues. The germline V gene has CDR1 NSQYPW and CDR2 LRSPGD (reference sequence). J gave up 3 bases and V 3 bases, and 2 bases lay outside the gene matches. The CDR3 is CTCSARTGYNSPLYF. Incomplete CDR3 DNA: TGCACCTGCAGTGCTCGGACAGGCTATAATTCGCCC.

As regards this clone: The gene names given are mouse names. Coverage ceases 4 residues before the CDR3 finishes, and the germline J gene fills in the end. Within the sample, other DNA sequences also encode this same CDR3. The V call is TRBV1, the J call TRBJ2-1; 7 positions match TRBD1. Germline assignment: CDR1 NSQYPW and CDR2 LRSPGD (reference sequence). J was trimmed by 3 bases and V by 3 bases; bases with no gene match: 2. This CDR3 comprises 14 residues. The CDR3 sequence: CTCSAPGGYAEQFF. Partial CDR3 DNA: TGCACCTGCAGTGCTCCAGGGGGCTATGCT.

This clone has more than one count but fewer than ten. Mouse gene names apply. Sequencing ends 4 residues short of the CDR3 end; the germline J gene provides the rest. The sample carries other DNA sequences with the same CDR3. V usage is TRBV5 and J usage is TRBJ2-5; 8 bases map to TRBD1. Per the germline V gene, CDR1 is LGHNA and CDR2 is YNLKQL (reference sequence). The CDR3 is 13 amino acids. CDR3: CASSQDRADTQYF. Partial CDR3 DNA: TGTGCCAGCAGCCAGGACAGGGCAGAC.

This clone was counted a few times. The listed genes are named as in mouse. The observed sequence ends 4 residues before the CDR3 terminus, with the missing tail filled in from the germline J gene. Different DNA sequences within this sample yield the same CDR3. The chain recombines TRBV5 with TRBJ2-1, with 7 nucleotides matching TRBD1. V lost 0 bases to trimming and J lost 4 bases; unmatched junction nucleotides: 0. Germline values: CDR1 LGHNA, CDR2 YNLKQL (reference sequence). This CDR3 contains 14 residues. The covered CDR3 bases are TGTGCCAGCAGCCAAGACAGGGGGTATGCT. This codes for CASSQDRGYA. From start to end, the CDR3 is CASSQDRGYAEQFF.

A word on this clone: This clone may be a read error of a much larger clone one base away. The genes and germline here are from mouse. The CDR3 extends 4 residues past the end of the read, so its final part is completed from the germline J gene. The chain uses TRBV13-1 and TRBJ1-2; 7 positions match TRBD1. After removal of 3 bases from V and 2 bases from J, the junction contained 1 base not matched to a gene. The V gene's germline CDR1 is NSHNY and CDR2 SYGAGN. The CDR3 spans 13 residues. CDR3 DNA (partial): TGTGCCAGCAGTGGCAGGGGGAACTCC. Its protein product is CASSGRGNS. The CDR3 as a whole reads CASSGRGNSDYTF.

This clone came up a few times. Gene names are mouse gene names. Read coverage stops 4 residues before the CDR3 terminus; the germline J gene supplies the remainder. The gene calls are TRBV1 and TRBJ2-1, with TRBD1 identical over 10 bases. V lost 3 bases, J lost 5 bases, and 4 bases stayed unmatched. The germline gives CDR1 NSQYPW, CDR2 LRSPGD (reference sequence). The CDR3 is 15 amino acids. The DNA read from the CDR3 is TGCACCTGCAGTGCTCCGGACAGGGGGGATGCT. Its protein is CTCSAPDRGDA. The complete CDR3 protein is CTCSAPDRGDAEQFF. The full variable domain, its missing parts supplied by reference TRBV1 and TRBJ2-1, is VTLLEQNPRWRLVPRGQAVNLRCILKNSQYPWMSWYQQDLQKQLQWLFTLRSPGDKEVKSLPGADYLATRVTDTELRLQVANMSQGRTLYCTCSAPDRGDAEQFFGPGTRLTVL.

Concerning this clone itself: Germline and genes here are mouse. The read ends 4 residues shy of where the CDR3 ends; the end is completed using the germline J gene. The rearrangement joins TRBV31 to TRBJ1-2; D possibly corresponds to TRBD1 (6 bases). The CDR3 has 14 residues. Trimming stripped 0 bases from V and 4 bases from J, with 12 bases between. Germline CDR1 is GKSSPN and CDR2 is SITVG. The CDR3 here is CAWSLVGGASDYTF. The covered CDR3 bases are TGTGCCTGGAGTCTAGTGGGGGGCGCCTCC.

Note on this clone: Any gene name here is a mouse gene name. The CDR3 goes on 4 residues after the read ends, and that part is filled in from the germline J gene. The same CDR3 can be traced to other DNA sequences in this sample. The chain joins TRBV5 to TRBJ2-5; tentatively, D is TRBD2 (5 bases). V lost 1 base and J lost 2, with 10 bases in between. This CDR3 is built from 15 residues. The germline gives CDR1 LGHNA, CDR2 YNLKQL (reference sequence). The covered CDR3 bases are TGTGCCAGCAGCCAAGTTGGGGAGGGCCAAGAC. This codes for CASSQVGEGQD. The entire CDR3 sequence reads CASSQVGEGQDTQYF.

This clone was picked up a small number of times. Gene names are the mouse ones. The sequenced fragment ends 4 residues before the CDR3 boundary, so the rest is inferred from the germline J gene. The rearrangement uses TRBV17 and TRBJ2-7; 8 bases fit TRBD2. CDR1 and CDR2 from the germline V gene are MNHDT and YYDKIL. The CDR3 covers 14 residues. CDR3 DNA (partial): TGTGCTAGCAGTAGTGGGGGGGGCTGGAAT. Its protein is CASSSGGGWN. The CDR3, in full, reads CASSSGGGWNEQYF. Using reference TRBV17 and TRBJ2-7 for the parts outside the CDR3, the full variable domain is DTTVKQNPRYKLARVGKPVNLICSQTMNHDTMYWYQKKPNQAPKLLLFYYDKILNREADTFEKFQSSRPNNSFCSLYIGSAGLEYSAMYLCASSSGGGWNEQYFGPGTRLTVL.

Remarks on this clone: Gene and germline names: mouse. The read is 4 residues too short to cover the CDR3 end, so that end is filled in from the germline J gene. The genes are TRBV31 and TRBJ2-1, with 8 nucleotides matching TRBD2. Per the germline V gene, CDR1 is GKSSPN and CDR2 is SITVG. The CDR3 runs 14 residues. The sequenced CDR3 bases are TGTGCCTGGAGTCTGGGGGGGCCGGGGGCT. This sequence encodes CAWSLGGPGA. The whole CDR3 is CAWSLGGPGAEQFF.

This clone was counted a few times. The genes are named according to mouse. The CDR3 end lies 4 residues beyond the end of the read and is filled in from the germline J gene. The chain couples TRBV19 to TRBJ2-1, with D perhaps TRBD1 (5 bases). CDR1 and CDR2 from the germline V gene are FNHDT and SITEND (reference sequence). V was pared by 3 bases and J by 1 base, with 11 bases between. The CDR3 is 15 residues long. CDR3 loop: CASSNSRANYAEQFF. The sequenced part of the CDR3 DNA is TGTGCCAGCAGTAACTCCAGGGCAAACTATGCT. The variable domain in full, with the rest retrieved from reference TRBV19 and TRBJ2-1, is GGIITQTPKFLIGQEGQKLTLKCQQNFNHDTMYWYRQDSGKGLRLIYYSITENDLQKGDLSEGYDASREKKSSFSLTVTSAQKNEMAVFLCASSNSRANYAEQFFGPGTRLTVL.

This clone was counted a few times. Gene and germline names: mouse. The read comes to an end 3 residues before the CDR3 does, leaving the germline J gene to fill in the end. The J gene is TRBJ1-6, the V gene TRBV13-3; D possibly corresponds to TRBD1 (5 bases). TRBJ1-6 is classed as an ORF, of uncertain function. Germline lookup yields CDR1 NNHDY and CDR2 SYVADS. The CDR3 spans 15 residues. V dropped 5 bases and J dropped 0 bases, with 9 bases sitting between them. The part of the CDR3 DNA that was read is TGTGCCAGCAGAGACAGATTTTCCTATAATTCGCCC. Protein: CASRDRFSYNSP. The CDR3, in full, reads CASRDRFSYNSPLYF.

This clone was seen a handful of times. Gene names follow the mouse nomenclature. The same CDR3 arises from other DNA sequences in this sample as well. The sequenced CDR3 bases are TGTGCCTGGAGGGACTGGGGAAGTGCAGAA. Protein product: CAWRDWGSAE. The CDR3, in full, reads CAWRDWGSAETLYF. The chain carries TRBV31 and TRBJ2-3, with 9 bases lining up with TRBD2. The read ends 4 residues shy of where the CDR3 ends; the end is completed using the germline J gene. Germline V gene sequence: CDR1 GKSSPN, CDR2 SITVG. The trim removed 3 bases at V and 0 bases at J, leaving 1 base unmatched. The CDR3 consists of 14 residues.

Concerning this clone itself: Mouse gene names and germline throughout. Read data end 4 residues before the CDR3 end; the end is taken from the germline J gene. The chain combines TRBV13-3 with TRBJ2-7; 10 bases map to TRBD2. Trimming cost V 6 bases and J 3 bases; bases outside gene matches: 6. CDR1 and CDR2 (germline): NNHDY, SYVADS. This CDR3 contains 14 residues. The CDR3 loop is CASKQGLGIYEQYF. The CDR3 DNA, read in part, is TGTGCCAGCAAACAGGGACTGGGGATCTAT.

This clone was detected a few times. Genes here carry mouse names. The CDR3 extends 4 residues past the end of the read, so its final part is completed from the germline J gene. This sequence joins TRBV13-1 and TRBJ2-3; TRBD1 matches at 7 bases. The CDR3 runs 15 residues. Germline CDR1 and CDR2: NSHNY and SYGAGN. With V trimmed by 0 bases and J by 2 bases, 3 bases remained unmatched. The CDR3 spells CASSDAGTAAETLYF. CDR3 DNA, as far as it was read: TGTGCCAGCAGTGATGCAGGGACAGCTGCAGAA.

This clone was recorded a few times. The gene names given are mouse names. Incomplete CDR3 DNA: TGTGCCAGCAGTGATCCCCAGTTTAGTGCAGAA. The encoded protein is CASSDPQFSAE. The entire CDR3 protein reads CASSDPQFSAETLYF. The chain is built from TRBV13-1 and TRBJ2-3; no reliable D call. The CDR3 goes on 4 residues after the read ends, and that part is filled in from the germline J gene. The CDR3 has 15 amino acids. V lost 1 base and J 0 bases, leaving 9 bases between the germline ends. The germline CDR1 and CDR2 sequences are NSHNY and SYGAGN.

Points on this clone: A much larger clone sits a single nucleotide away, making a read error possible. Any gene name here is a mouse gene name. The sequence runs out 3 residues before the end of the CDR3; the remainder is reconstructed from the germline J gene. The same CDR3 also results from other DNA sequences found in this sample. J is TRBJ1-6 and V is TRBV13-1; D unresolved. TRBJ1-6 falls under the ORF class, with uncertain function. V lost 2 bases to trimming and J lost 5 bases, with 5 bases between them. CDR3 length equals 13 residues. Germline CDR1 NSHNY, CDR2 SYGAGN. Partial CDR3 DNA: TGTGCCAGCAGTGACCAAAATAATTCGCCC. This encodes CASSDQNNSP. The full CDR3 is CASSDQNNSPLYF.

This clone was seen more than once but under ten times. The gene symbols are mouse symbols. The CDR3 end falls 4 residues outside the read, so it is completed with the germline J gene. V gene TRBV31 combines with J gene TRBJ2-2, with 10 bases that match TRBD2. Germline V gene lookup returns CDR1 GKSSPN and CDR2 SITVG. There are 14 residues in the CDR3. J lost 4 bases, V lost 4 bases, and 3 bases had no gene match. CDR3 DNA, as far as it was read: TGTGCCTGGACTGGGGGGGCGGGCACCGGG. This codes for CAWTGGAGTG. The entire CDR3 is CAWTGGAGTGQLYF.

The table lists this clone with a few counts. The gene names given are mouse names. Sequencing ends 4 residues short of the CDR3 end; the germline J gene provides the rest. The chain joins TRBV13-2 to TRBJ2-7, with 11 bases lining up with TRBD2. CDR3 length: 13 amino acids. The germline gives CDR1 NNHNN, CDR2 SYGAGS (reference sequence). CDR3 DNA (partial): TGTGCCAGCGCGACTGGGGGGGATTAT. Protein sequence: CASATGGDY. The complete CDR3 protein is CASATGGDYEQYF.

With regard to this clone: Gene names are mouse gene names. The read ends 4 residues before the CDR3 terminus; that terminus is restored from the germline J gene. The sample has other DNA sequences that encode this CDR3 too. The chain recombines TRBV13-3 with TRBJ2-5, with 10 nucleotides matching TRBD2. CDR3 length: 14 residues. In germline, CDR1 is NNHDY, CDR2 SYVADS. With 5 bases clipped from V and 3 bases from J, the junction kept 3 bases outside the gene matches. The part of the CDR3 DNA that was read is TGTGCCAGCAGGAGACTGGGGGGACAAGAC. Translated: CASRRLGGQD. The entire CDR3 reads CASRRLGGQDTQYF.

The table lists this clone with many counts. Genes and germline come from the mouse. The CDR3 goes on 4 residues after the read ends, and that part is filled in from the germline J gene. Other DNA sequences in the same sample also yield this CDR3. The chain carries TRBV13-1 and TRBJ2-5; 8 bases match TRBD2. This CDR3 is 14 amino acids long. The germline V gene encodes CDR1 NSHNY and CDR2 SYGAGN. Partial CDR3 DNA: TGTGCCAGCAGTGATGCCTGGGGGGAAGAC. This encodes CASSDAWGED. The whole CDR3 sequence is CASSDAWGEDTQYF.

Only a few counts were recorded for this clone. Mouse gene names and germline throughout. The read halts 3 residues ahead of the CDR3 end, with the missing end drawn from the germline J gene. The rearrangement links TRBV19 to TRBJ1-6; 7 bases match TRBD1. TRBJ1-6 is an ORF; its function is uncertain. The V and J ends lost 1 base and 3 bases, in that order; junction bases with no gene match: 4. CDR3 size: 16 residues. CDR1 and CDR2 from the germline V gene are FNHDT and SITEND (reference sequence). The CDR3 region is CASSITGQLYNSPLYF. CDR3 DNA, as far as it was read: TGTGCCAGCAGTATAACGGGACAGCTCTATAATTCGCCC.

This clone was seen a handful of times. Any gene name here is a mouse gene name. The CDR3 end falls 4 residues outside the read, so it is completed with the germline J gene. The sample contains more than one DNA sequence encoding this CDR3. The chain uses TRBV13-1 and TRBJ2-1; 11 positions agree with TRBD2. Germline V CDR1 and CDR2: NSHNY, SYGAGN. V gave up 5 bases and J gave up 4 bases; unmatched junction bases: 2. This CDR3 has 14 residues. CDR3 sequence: CASRGLGGYAEQFF. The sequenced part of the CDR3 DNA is TGTGCCAGCAGAGGACTGGGGGGATATGCT.